The next 31 T cell receptor beta chains were all read from a single sample in a study of T cell responses to AZD1222 COVID-19 vaccine (dated by TCRdb to the early 2020s). Reading the label with the study, this specimen's time point is: about 28 days (+/-7) after the second vaccine dose. The library was prepared using the immunoSEQ multiplex PCR assay. The table was pulled from immuneACCESS by TCRdb, which kept in-frame rearrangements only. Such tables lose some clones; where checked, under half of the loss comes from unresolved V genes, and the rest has no known cause. The sample has approximately 190,000 clones on record, approximately 93% of them singletons. Of the sample, about 1% falls within the top ten clones. The specimen comprised peripheral blood, sampled 28 days after the second AZD1222 dose. The receptor set was obtained from an adult who received the AZD1222 COVID-19 vaccine.

The V call is TRBV5-1, the J call TRBJ2-2; maybe TRBD1 (6 bases). The V gene lost 3 bases and the J gene lost 4 bases, with 10 bases spanning the gap. This CDR3 comprises 14 residues. Germline V lookup: CDR1 SGHRS, CDR2 YFSETQ. CDR3 nucleotides: TGCGCCAGCAGCTCGGGACAAGTCACCGGGGAGCTGTTTTTT. This sequence encodes CASSSGQVTGELFF.

V usage is TRBV19 and J usage is TRBJ1-1; TRBD1 aligns across 8 bases. This CDR3 spans 13 amino acids. With 7 bases clipped from V and 4 bases from J, the junction kept 5 bases outside the gene matches. Germline CDR1 and CDR2: LNHDA and SQIVND (reference sequence). The CDR3 nucleotides are TGTGCCAGTATACGGCAGGGGGCCACTGAAGCTTTCTTT. Translated: CASIRQGATEAFF.

The V and J genes are TRBV27 and TRBJ2-3; the D is unclear. The CDR3 runs 12 residues. CDR1 MNHEY and CDR2 SMNVEV come from the germline V gene (reference sequence). V dropped 2 bases and J dropped 6 bases, with 6 bases sitting between them. CDR3 protein: CASSLVRDTQYF. The CDR3 DNA reads TGTGCCAGCAGTTTAGTCCGGGATACGCAGTATTTT.

The chain links TRBV3-1 (or the pseudogene TRBV3-2) to TRBJ2-1; 8 bases match TRBD2. CDR3 length equals 16 residues. The V gene's germline CDR1 is LGHDT and CDR2 YNNKEL (reference sequence). The trim removed 4 bases at V and 5 bases at J, leaving 10 bases unmatched. The CDR3 spells CASSLPAGGLDNEQFF. DNA for the CDR3: TGTGCCAGCAGCCTCCCGGCGGGGGGCTTGGACAATGAGCAGTTCTTC.

The rearrangement joins TRBV29-1 to TRBJ1-4; D gene ambiguous. V lost 6 bases to trimming and J lost 4 bases, with 12 bases between them. Per germline, CDR1 SQVTM and CDR2 ANQGSEA. This CDR3 spans 13 amino acids. CDR3 bases: TGCAGCGTCCGGGTAGGGAGTAATGAAAAACTGTTTTTT. Translated: CSVRVGSNEKLFF.

The gene calls are TRBV14 and TRBJ2-5; D is ambiguous. The CDR3 loop spans 14 amino acids. Germline V gene sequence: CDR1 SGHDN, CDR2 FVKESK. V was clipped by 4 bases and J by 3 bases, with 12 bases between them. The CDR3, as DNA: TGTGCCAGCAGCCTGAACCTAGAGGAAGAGACCCAGTACTTC. The encoded protein is CASSLNLEEETQYF.

Only a few counts were recorded for this clone. V and J are TRBV3-1 (or the pseudogene TRBV3-2) and TRBJ1-3; no clear D. The CDR3 is made up of 15 amino acids. V shed 1 base and J shed 0 bases, with 7 bases lying between them. Germline V lookup: CDR1 LGHDT, CDR2 YNNKEL (reference sequence). The CDR3 is CASSQVTVSGNTIYF. CDR3 nucleotides: TGTGCCAGCAGCCAAGTGACGGTCTCTGGAAACACCATATATTTT.

V usage is TRBV15 and J usage is TRBJ2-7; D is unresolved. The CDR3 consists of 13 residues. Trimming removed 0 bases from V and 2 bases from J, with 5 bases in between. Germline V lookup: CDR1 LNHNV, CDR2 YYDKDF (reference sequence). The CDR3 region is CATSRDWTYEQYF. The CDR3 DNA reads TGTGCCACCAGCAGAGATTGGACCTACGAGCAGTACTTC. Drawing the rest from reference TRBV15 and TRBJ2-7, the complete variable domain is DAMVIQNPRYQVTQFGKPVTLSCSQTLNHNVMYWYQQKSSQAPKLLFHYYDKDFNNEADTPDNFQSRRPNTSFCFLDIRSPGLGDTAMYLCATSRDWTYEQYFGPGTRLTVT.

This sequence joins TRBV6-5 and TRBJ1-2; no clear D gene. CDR1 is MNHEY and CDR2 is SVGAGI in the germline V gene. This CDR3 is built from 15 residues. V gave up 5 bases and J gave up 2 bases, with 15 bases separating them. CDR3 sequence reads: CASSTPSTGNYGYTF. In DNA form, the CDR3 reads TGTGCCAGCAGTACCCCCTCGACCGGGAACTATGGCTACACCTTC.

V and J are TRBV2 and TRBJ1-5; 12 bases agree with TRBD1. V lost 7 bases, J lost 6 bases, and 7 bases stayed unmatched. The CDR3 runs to 15 residues. Germline CDR1 and CDR2: SNHLY and FYNNEI. The CDR3: CASTLGTGGSQPQHF. CDR3 nucleotide sequence: TGTGCCAGCACCCTGGGGACAGGGGGCTCTCAGCCCCAGCATTTT.

CDR3 sequence: CASSLNRGEAFF. CDR3 in DNA: TGTGCCAGCAGCTTAAACCGGGGTGAAGCTTTCTTT. The rearrangement links TRBV7-8 to TRBJ1-1; D gene uncertain. Germline values: CDR1 SGHVS, CDR2 FQNEAQ. V was clipped by 2 bases and J by 7 bases, with 8 bases between them. The CDR3 spans 12 residues.

A single count supports this clone. The J gene is TRBJ1-2, the V gene TRBV28; weak D call: TRBD1 (5 bases). The CDR3 totals 15 residues. With 2 bases removed from V and 0 bases from J, the gap between germline ends came to 10 bases. Germline-derived CDR1 and CDR2 are MDHEN and SYDVKM. The CDR3 protein is CASSLGGTSNYGYTF. The DNA of the CDR3 is TGTGCCAGCAGTTTAGGGGGGACCTCTAACTATGGCTACACCTTC.

The chain recombines TRBV4-1 with TRBJ1-5, with D hard to call. V was cut by 1 base and J by 1 base, with 17 bases left in between. Germline CDR1 and CDR2: MGHRA and YSYEKL. The length of the CDR3 is 18 residues. The CDR3 DNA sequence: TGCGCCAGCAGCCAAGCTAATTTTGTCGGGGTCAGCAATCAGCCCCAGCATTTT. This codes for CASSQANFVGVSNQPQHF.

This rearrangement joins TRBV10-3 to TRBJ1-5; D remains ambiguous. Germline assignment: CDR1 ENHRY and CDR2 SYGVKD. V dropped 5 bases and J dropped 7 bases, with 9 bases sitting between them. This CDR3 comprises 12 residues. The CDR3 nucleotides are TGTGCCATCAGTCCTGTTGGACAGCCCCAGCATTTT. Translation gives CAISPVGQPQHF.

V gene TRBV5-1 combines with J gene TRBJ2-2; 7 bases are a match to TRBD2. Germline CDR1 and CDR2: SGHRS and YFSETQ. Unmatched junction bases numbered 11, after V lost 2 bases and J lost 7 bases. This CDR3 is 16 amino acids long. CDR3 residues: CASSLTAGKTSGELFF. The DNA for the CDR3 is TGCGCCAGCAGCTTAACAGCGGGGAAAACGAGCGGGGAGCTGTTTTTT. The entire variable domain, with the rest obtained from reference TRBV5-1 and TRBJ2-2, is as follows: KAGVTQTPRYLIKTRGQQVTLSCSPISGHRSVSWYQQTPGQGLQFLFEYFSETQRNKGNFPGRFSGRQFSNSRSEMNVSTLELGDSALYLCASSLTAGKTSGELFFGEGSRLTVL.

The chain recombines TRBV7-8 with TRBJ1-1, with 8 positions matching TRBD1. The V segment lost 3 bases and the J segment 3 bases; nucleotides outside the gene matches: 6. Germline V CDR1 and CDR2: SGHVS, FQNEAQ. The CDR3 has 15 residues. The CDR3 sequence is CASSFITRGHTEAFF. Written as DNA, the CDR3 is TGTGCCAGCAGCTTCATCACCAGGGGGCACACTGAAGCTTTCTTT. Complete variable domain (other parts from reference TRBV7-8 and TRBJ1-1): GAGVSQSPRYKVAKRGQDVALRCDPISGHVSLFWYQQALGQGPEFLTYFQNEAQLDKSGLPSDRFFAERPEGSVSTLKIQRTQQEDSAVYLCASSFITRGHTEAFFGQGTRLTVV.

V is TRBV6-5 and J is TRBJ1-1; 7 bases are a match to TRBD1. Looked up from germline, CDR1 is MNHEY and CDR2 is SVGAGI. The V and J ends lost 5 bases and 1 base, in that order; junction bases with no gene match: 4. The CDR3 spans 14 residues. In DNA form, the CDR3 reads TGTGCCAGCAGTAGGTGGACAGGGAACACTGAAGCTTTCTTT. Residues: CASSRWTGNTEAFF.

The chain couples TRBV6-1 to TRBJ1-2, with 8 bases lining up with TRBD1. This CDR3 has 13 residues. J lost 7 bases, V lost 7 bases, and 8 bases had no gene match. CDR1 and CDR2 (germline): MNHNS, SASEGT. The DNA for the CDR3 is TGTGCCAGCATGCTGACAGGGGAATCTGGCTACACCTTC. Protein sequence: CASMLTGESGYTF.

The gene calls are TRBV18 and TRBJ2-2; possibly TRBD1 or TRBD2 for D (5 bases each). Trimming left V 4 bases short and J 1 base short, with 13 bases between. The CDR3 contains 16 residues. The germline CDR1 and CDR2 sequences are KGHSH and LQKENI. The CDR3 loop reads CASSHDVGGNTGELFF. The CDR3 DNA sequence: TGTGCCAGCTCACACGACGTTGGGGGGAACACCGGGGAGCTGTTTTTT.

This clone came up once. The chain links TRBV7-9 to TRBJ2-7; D is undetermined. The CDR3 is made up of 14 amino acids. CDR1 and CDR2 (germline): SEHNR, FQNEAQ (reference sequence). Deletions cut 0 bases from V and 6 bases from J, with 12 bases between. The CDR3 is CASSLAGAWGEQYF. CDR3 nucleotide sequence: TGTGCCAGCAGCTTAGCGGGTGCTTGGGGCGAGCAGTACTTC.

The chain recombines TRBV5-1 with TRBJ1-4; D is possibly TRBD1 (5 bases). This CDR3 contains 15 residues. The ends were cut back, 0 bases at V and 3 bases at J, with 9 bases in the middle. Germline V CDR1 and CDR2: SGHRS, YFSETQ. The CDR3 here is CASSLVQGSNEKLFF. DNA of the CDR3: TGCGCCAGCAGCTTGGTCCAGGGCTCTAATGAAAAACTGTTTTTT.

The rearrangement links TRBV12-3 or TRBV12-4 to TRBJ2-7; 8 bases line up with TRBD2. This CDR3 has 12 amino acids. V was clipped by 6 bases and J by 10 bases; unmatched bases: 8. For the CDR3, the DNA is TGTGCCAGCAGAACCGGGGGGGGCGAACAGTACTTC. Protein product: CASRTGGGEQYF.

The chain employs TRBV21-1 and TRBJ2-1; the DNA was not compared with TRBD1, the D call given in the table. TRBV21-1 is deemed a pseudogene. The CDR3 spans 16 residues. The CDR3: CASSSRQGCSYNEQFF. The CDR3 DNA follows: TGTGCCAGCAGCAGCCGACAGGGATGCTCCTACAATGAGCAGTTCTTC.

This clone appeared once. The genes are TRBV9 and TRBJ1-6, with D unclear. The CDR3 runs to 14 residues. Trimming pared 3 bases from V and 5 bases from J, leaving 9 bases between. Germline loops: CDR1 SGDLS, CDR2 YYNGEE. In nucleotides, the CDR3 is TGTGCCAGCAGCGGAGACGCGAATAATTCACCCCTCCACTTT. It encodes CASSGDANNSPLHF.

J is TRBJ1-1 and V is TRBV25-1; 7 nucleotides line up with TRBD1. This CDR3 has 14 amino acids. Germline lookup yields CDR1 MGHDK and CDR2 SYGVNS. The V segment lost 4 bases and the J segment 4 bases; nucleotides outside the gene matches: 6. The DNA for the CDR3 is TGTGCCAGCAGTGGGACAGGACGTTTCACTGAAGCTTTCTTT. It yields the protein CASSGTGRFTEAFF.

This chain links TRBV6-5 with TRBJ1-1; D call uncertain. Germline loops: CDR1 MNHEY, CDR2 SVGAGI. The CDR3 covers 15 residues. Trimming removed 0 bases from V and 0 bases from J, with 8 bases in between. CDR3 nucleotide sequence: TGTGCCAGCAGTTACTCGCGGAATTTGAACACTGAAGCTTTCTTT. It specifies CASSYSRNLNTEAFF.

CDR3 nucleotides: TGCGCCAGCAGCCAAGCTGGCAAGACCCAGTACTTC. Protein sequence: CASSQAGKTQYF. V gene TRBV4-1 combines with J gene TRBJ2-5; D gene ambiguous. The V gene lost 1 base and the J gene lost 6 bases, with 6 bases spanning the gap. The CDR3 consists of 12 residues. Germline loops: CDR1 MGHRA, CDR2 YSYEKL.

In this sample, this clone turned up once. The chain employs TRBV7-8 and TRBJ2-2; D assignment may be TRBD1 or TRBD2 (5 bases each). The CDR3 covers 14 residues. The germline gives CDR1 SGHVS, CDR2 FQNEAQ. CDR3 loop: CATGARVDTGELFF. CDR3 DNA sequence: TGTGCTACCGGGGCCAGGGTGGACACCGGGGAGCTGTTTTTT.

The CDR3 nucleotides read TGTGCCTGGAGTGTACGGGGGGTAGGAGATGAGCAGTTCTTC. Protein: CAWSVRGVGDEQFF. This chain joins TRBV30 and TRBJ2-1; 7 bases map to TRBD2. This CDR3 is built from 14 residues. The J segment lost 8 bases and the V segment lost 0 bases, leaving 7 bases of the junction unmatched. Germline CDR1 GTSNPN, CDR2 SVGIG (reference sequence).

The chain combines TRBV15 with TRBJ1-6; no clear D gene. Germline CDR1 LNHNV, CDR2 YYDKDF (reference sequence). The ends were cut back, 7 bases at V and 0 bases at J, with 10 bases in the middle. The CDR3 is 15 amino acids. CDR3 protein: CATTHLVSYNSPLHF. The DNA of the CDR3 is TGTGCCACCACCCATCTCGTCTCCTATAATTCACCCCTCCACTTT.

The CDR3 here is CASSLSGPAGYF. The CDR3 coding sequence is TGTGCCAGCAGCCTTAGCGGGCCCGCGGGGTATTTT. The chain is built from TRBV14 and TRBJ2-3; 7 bases match TRBD2. Looked up from germline, CDR1 is SGHDN and CDR2 is FVKESK. The CDR3 covers 12 residues. V lost 4 bases, J lost 14 bases, and 9 bases stayed unmatched.